This T cell receptor beta chain was found in a study of blood T cells in healthy people across ages. Germline assignment: CDR1 SGHVS and CDR2 FQNEAQ. With 7 bases removed from V and 2 bases from J, the gap between germline ends came to 23 bases. The CDR3 is made up of 17 amino acids. For the second PCR, which ran for 7 to 11 cycles, a sample-barcoded 5' primer and a J-beta primer mix were used. One entry per CDR3 protein, called by TCRdb with MiXCR from the 5' RACE reads. The sample consists of about a million distinct CDR3 sequences, under 40% of them appearing once. J is TRBJ1-2 and V is TRBV7-8; tentatively, D is TRBD1 (6 bases). Sequenced sample: blood. This TCR was sampled from a man aged 18 to 35 in good health. The CDR3 sequence: CASTTPQRQARNYGYTF. For the CDR3, the DNA is TGTGCCAGCACCACGCCCCAGCGACAGGCGAGAAACTATGGCTACACCTTC.